These 10 T cell receptor beta chains came from one sample sequenced in a study of T cell responses to AZD1222 COVID-19 vaccine listed by TCRdb under 2021. The time point label corresponds to: baseline before first vaccination. Libraries were prepared through the immunoSEQ multiplex PCR assay. Not all clones reach the TCRdb copy of this immuneACCESS table, which keeps in-frame sequences only. Checked studies attribute under half of the gap to unresolved V genes and leave the rest unexplained. In all, the sample holds about 130,000 clones, and about 85% of those were seen once. Clones ranked in the top ten supply approximately 1.5% of the sample. The material sequenced was peripheral blood, taken on day 0 of AZD1222 vaccination. These TCRs come from an adult in good health.

This rearrangement joins TRBV5-1 to TRBJ1-1; 8 bases map to TRBD1. Germline trimming cut 5 bases from V and 4 bases from J; bases unmatched to any gene: 7. This CDR3 region has 14 residues. Germline loops: CDR1 SGHRS, CDR2 YFSETQ. CDR3 sequence reads: CASRLTGEVTEAFF. CDR3 coding DNA: TGCGCCAGCAGGTTGACAGGGGAAGTCACTGAAGCTTTCTTT. Full variable domain (missing parts from reference TRBV5-1 and TRBJ1-1): KAGVTQTPRYLIKTRGQQVTLSCSPISGHRSVSWYQQTPGQGLQFLFEYFSETQRNKGNFPGRFSGRQFSNSRSEMNVSTLELGDSALYLCASRLTGEVTEAFFGQGTRLTVV.

The chain is built from TRBV28 and TRBJ1-1; no reliable D call. This CDR3 has 17 residues. Germline V gives CDR1 MDHEN, CDR2 SYDVKM. V gave up 5 bases and J gave up 3 bases, with 22 bases separating them. In DNA form, the CDR3 reads TGTGCCAGCAGTACCCCTAGGGAAGGGTTTGGATACACTGAAGCTTTCTTT. Translation: CASSTPREGFGYTEAFF.

This sequence joins TRBV6-5 and TRBJ1-5, with TRBD1 identical over 7 bases. J gave up 2 bases and V 6 bases, and 7 bases lay outside the gene matches. This CDR3 is 15 amino acids long. Germline assignment: CDR1 MNHEY and CDR2 SVGAGI. The CDR3 bases are TGTGCCAGCAGACTTCAGGGGGAAGGCAATCAGCCCCAGCATTTT. Translating it yields CASRLQGEGNQPQHF.

This chain connects TRBV10-3 to TRBJ2-1; 11 bases fit TRBD2. Germline CDR1 ENHRY, CDR2 SYGVKD. V lost 6 bases and J lost 4; bases outside the gene matches: 5. This CDR3 spans 15 amino acids. CDR3 in DNA: TGTGCCATCAGGGAGGGACTAGCGGATTACAATGAGCAGTTCTTC. It specifies CAIREGLADYNEQFF.

This clone was recorded a few times. V and J are TRBV10-3 and TRBJ2-2; D not resolved. Per germline, CDR1 ENHRY and CDR2 SYGVKD. The CDR3 has 16 amino acids. Trimming cost V 0 bases and J 3 bases, with 11 bases left between them. This CDR3 is CAISESGVYHTGELFF. DNA of the CDR3: TGTGCCATCAGTGAGTCTGGTGTCTACCACACCGGGGAGCTGTTTTTT.

V usage is TRBV15 and J usage is TRBJ2-5; D remains ambiguous. Germline values: CDR1 LNHNV, CDR2 YYDKDF (reference sequence). The CDR3 contains 16 residues. V lost 0 bases, J lost 1 base, and 12 bases lay in between. The CDR3 nucleotides read TGTGCCACCAGCAGAGATTTCGTCCCCACCCAAGAGACCCAGTACTTC. It translates to CATSRDFVPTQETQYF.

J is TRBJ2-6 and V is TRBV18, with 7 positions matching TRBD1. The junction had 19 bases not matched to a gene; V was cut back by 4 bases and J by 7 bases. Germline-derived CDR1 and CDR2 are KGHSH and LQKENI. CDR3 length equals 19 residues. CDR3 sequence reads: CASSRSPGTDQSFANVLTF. Written as DNA, the CDR3 is TGTGCCAGCTCACGAAGCCCAGGGACAGACCAAAGCTTCGCCAACGTCCTGACTTTC.

V is TRBV24-1 and J is TRBJ2-1; 10 nucleotides match TRBD2. CDR1 KGHDR and CDR2 SFDVKD come from the germline V gene. The ends lost 0 bases at V and 7 bases at J; junction bases unmatched: 5. The CDR3 has 16 residues. The CDR3 DNA is TGTGCCACCAGTGATTTGAGCGGGGGGGCGCGTAATGAGCAGTTCTTC. Translated: CATSDLSGGARNEQFF.

This clone was recorded once. The chain employs TRBV5-5 and TRBJ2-6; maybe TRBD2 (5 bases). In germline, CDR1 is SGHKS, CDR2 YYEKEE (reference sequence). The CDR3 covers 14 residues. With 3 bases removed from V and 5 bases from J, the gap between germline ends came to 9 bases. This chain's CDR3 is CASSYPGRANVLTF. Here the CDR3 DNA reads TGTGCCAGCAGCTACCCGGGGAGGGCCAACGTCCTGACTTTC.

The chain employs TRBV4-1 and TRBJ1-4; TRBD1 is a possible D gene (5 bases). Germline V gene sequence: CDR1 MGHRA, CDR2 YSYEKL. V lost 7 bases and J 3 bases, leaving 18 bases between the germline ends. The CDR3 is 16 residues long. Here the CDR3 DNA reads TGCGCCAGCATCCCCGGACTGCGGGGGGCTAATGAAAAACTGTTTTTT. This encodes CASIPGLRGANEKLFF.